This TCR beta chain derives from a study of CD8+ T cells in alopecia areata. Study results and caveats: Scalp sequencing captures resident alphabeta T cells of normal skin too. While tofacitinib was given, many expanded lesional clones persisted in scalp and blood.

J gave up 4 bases and V 2 bases, and 3 bases lay outside the gene matches. This CDR3 comprises 14 residues. Germline values: CDR1 SGHDT, CDR2 YYEEEE. Turning to this clone: Its antigen is currently unknown.

RNA extraction and reverse transcription yielded cDNA as sequencing template. Measured with immunoSEQ multiplex PCR; TCRdb has only the in-frame clones, and not every one. The sample yields 75,000 to 100,000 clones, more than 65% seen once. Noted treatment: oral pan-JAK inhibitor, 5-10 mg twice daily. Sorted out of PBMCs were CD4+ T cells and CD8+ T cells. This sequence originates from a human donor with alopecia areata. This chain links TRBV5-6 with TRBJ1-1, with TRBD1 matching 9 bases. Specimen: CD8+ T cells sorted from blood, collected around week 44, from a patient treated with tofacitinib. The CDR3 bases are TGTGCCAGCAGCTTTGGACAGGGGCCCACTGAAGCTTTCTTT. Residues: CASSFGQGPTEAFF.